Below are 10 T cell receptor beta chains sequenced from a single sample in a study of blood T cell repertoires in COVID-19. The assay was immunoSEQ multiplex PCR, and TCRdb's table has in-frame clones only and misses some. The data contain approximately 360,000 clones, 80% to 90% of them singletons. Source material: PBMCs or T cells enriched from blood (not recorded which). The receptors originated from a man in his forties or fifties in a cohort exposed to, infected with or recovered from COVID-19 (not recorded which).

The J gene is TRBJ2-1, the V gene TRBV11-2; 11 nucleotides line up with TRBD2. Unmatched junction bases numbered 5, after V lost 3 bases and J lost 7 bases. Germline CDR1 and CDR2: SGHAT and FQNNGV. The CDR3 is 15 amino acids. CDR3 amino acids: CASSFTSGRNNEQFF. The CDR3 bases are TGTGCCAGCAGCTTTACTAGCGGGAGAAATAATGAGCAGTTCTTC.

The chain is built from TRBV27 and TRBJ1-1, with TRBD1 matching 11 bases. This CDR3 region has 15 residues. The V gene's germline CDR1 is MNHEY and CDR2 SMNVEV (reference sequence). Trimming took 3 bases from V and 7 from J; bases not matched to a gene: 7. The CDR3 loop reads CASSFLSGTGGEAFF. CDR3 in DNA: TGTGCCAGCAGTTTTCTTTCCGGGACAGGGGGTGAAGCTTTCTTT.

The genes are TRBV7-9 and TRBJ2-5; TRBD1 might be the D (5 bases). Per the germline V gene, CDR1 is SEHNR and CDR2 is FQNEAQ (reference sequence). Trimming shortened V by 2 bases and J by 2 bases, and 9 bases separated the two germline ends. The CDR3 contains 14 residues. CDR3 protein: CASSLRTQQETQYF. The CDR3, as DNA: TGTGCCAGCAGCTTACGGACACAACAAGAGACCCAGTACTTC.

The chain combines TRBV5-6 with TRBJ1-1; D remains unclear. V lost 1 base and J 4 bases, leaving 11 bases between the germline ends. Germline CDR1 reads SGHDT; CDR2 reads YYEEEE. The length of the CDR3 is 14 residues. The CDR3 DNA reads as TGTGCCAGCAGCTTGACGAGCCCAGGCACTGAAGCTTTCTTT. Residues: CASSLTSPGTEAFF.

The gene calls are TRBV14 and TRBJ2-4; no clear D gene. The CDR3 has 12 residues. Germline CDR1 is SGHDN and CDR2 is FVKESK. With 0 bases removed from V and 7 bases from J, the gap between germline ends came to 4 bases. This chain's CDR3 is CASSQDRNIQYF. As DNA, the CDR3 is TGTGCCAGCAGCCAAGATCGGAACATTCAGTACTTC.

The chain recombines TRBV6-5 with TRBJ2-7; possible D gene TRBD2, 5 bases. The germline V gene encodes CDR1 MNHEY and CDR2 SVGAGI. CDR3 length: 14 amino acids. V was shortened by 4 bases and J by 1 base, with 11 bases between the two germline ends. CDR3 bases: TGTGCCAGCAGTTTTACCCCGGGATCCTACGAGCAGTACTTC. Its protein product is CASSFTPGSYEQYF.

The gene calls are TRBV18 and TRBJ1-4; 8 nucleotides match TRBD1. The CDR3 loop spans 14 amino acids. Losses at the gene ends were 3 bases for V and 4 bases for J; bases not matched to a gene: 1. In germline, CDR1 is KGHSH, CDR2 LQKENI. The CDR3 DNA reads TGTGCCAGCTCACCGACAGGGGTTAATGAAAAACTGTTTTTT. Translating it yields CASSPTGVNEKLFF.

The chain links TRBV5-4 to TRBJ2-7, with TRBD2 matching over 7 bases. This CDR3 spans 15 amino acids. Trimming removed 3 bases from V and 4 bases from J; junction bases left unmatched: 10. CDR1 is SGHNT and CDR2 is YYREEE in the germline V gene (reference sequence). CDR3 in DNA: TGTGCCAGCAGCTCAAACCCTAGCGGTACTTACGAGCAGTACTTC. It is translated as CASSSNPSGTYEQYF.

The chain combines TRBV5-6 with TRBJ1-2; TRBD1 might be the D (5 bases). The CDR3 length is 14 residues. The germline V gene encodes CDR1 SGHDT and CDR2 YYEEEE. Trimming shortened V by 4 bases and J by 4 bases, and 14 bases separated the two germline ends. The CDR3 nucleotides are TGTGCCAGCAGCCGGGACTTTACTCCCTATGGCTACACCTTC. Its protein is CASSRDFTPYGYTF.

The gene calls are TRBV6-5 and TRBJ1-5; 7 bases line up with TRBD1. V dropped 4 bases and J dropped 7; count of bases not matched to a gene: 7. Germline loops: CDR1 MNHEY, CDR2 SVGAGI. The CDR3 has 14 amino acids. The CDR3 loop is CASSSVQGQQPQHF. As DNA, the CDR3 is TGTGCCAGCAGTTCCGTTCAGGGACAGCAGCCCCAGCATTTT.